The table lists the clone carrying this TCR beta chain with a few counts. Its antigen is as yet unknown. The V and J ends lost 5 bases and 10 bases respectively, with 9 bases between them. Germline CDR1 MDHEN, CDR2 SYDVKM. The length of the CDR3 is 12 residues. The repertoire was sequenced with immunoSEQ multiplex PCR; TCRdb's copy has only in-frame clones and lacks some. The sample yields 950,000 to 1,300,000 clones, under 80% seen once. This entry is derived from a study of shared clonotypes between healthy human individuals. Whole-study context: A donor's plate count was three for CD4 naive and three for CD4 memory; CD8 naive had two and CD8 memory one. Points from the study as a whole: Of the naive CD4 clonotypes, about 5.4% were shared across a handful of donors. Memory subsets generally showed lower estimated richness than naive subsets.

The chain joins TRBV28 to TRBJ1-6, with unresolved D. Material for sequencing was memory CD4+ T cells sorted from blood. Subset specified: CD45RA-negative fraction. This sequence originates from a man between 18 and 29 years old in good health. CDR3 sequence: CASSDERSPLHF. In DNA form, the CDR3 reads TGTGCCAGCAGTGACGAACGGTCACCCCTCCACTTT.